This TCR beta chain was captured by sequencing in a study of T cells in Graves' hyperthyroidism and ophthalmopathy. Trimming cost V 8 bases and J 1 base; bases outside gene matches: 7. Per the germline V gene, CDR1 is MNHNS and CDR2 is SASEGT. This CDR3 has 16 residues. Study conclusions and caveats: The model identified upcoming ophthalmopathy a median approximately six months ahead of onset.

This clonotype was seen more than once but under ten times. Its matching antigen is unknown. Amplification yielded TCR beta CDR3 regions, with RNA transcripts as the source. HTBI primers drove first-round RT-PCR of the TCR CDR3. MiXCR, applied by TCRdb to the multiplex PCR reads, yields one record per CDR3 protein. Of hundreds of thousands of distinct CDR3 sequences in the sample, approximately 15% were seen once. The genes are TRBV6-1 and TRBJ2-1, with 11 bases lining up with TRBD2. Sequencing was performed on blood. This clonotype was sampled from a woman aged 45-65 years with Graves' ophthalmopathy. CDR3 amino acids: CASRIAGGPSYNEQFF. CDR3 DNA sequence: TGTGCCAGCCGAATAGCGGGAGGGCCGTCCTACAATGAGCAGTTCTTC.